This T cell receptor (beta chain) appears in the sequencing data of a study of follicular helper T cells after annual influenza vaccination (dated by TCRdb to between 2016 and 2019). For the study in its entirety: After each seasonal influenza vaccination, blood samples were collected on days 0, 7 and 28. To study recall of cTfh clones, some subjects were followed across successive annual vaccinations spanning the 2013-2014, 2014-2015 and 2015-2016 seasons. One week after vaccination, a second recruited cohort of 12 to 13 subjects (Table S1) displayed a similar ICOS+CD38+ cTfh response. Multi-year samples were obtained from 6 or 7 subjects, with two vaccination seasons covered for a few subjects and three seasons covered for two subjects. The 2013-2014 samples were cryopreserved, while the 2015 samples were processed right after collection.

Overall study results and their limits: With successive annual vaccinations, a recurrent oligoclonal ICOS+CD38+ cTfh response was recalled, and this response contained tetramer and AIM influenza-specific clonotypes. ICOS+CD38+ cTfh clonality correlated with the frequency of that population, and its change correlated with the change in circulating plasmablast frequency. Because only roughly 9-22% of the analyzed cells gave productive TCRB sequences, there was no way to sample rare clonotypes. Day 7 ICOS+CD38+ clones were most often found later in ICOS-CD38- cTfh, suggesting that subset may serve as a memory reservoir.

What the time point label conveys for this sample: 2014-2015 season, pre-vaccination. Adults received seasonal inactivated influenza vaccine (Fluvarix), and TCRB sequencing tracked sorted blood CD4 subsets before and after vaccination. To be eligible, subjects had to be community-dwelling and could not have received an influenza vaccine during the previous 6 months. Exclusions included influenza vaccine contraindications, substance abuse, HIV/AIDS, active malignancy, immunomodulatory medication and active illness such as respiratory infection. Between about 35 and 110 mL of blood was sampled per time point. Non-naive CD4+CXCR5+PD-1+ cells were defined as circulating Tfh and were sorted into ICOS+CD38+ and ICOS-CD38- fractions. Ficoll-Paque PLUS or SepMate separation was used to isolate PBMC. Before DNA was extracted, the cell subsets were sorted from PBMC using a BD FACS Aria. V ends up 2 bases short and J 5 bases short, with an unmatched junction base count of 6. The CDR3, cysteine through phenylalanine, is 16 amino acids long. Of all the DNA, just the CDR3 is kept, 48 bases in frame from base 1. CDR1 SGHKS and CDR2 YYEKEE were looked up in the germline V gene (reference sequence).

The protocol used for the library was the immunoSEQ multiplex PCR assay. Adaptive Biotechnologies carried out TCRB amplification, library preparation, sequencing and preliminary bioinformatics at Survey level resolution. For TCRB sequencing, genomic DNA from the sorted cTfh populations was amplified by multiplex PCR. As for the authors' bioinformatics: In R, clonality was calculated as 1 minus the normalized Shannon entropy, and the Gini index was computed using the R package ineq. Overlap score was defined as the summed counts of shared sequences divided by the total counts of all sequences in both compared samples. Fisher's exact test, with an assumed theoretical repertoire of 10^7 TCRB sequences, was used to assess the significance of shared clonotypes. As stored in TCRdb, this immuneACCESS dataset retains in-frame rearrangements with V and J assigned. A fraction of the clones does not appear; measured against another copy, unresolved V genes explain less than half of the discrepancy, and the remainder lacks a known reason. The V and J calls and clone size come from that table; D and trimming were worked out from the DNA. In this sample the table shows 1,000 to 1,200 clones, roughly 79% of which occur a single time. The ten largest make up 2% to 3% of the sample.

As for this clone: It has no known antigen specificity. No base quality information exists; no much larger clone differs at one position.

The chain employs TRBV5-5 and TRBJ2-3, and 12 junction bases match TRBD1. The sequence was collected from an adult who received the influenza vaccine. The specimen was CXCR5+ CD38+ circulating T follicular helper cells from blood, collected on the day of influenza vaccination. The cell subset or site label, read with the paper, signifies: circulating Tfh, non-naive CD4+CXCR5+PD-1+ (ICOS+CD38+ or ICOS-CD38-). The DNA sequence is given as TGTGCCAGCAGCTTTCTTGGGACAGGGGGCGGAGATACGCAGTATTTT. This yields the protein CASSFLGTGGGDTQYF. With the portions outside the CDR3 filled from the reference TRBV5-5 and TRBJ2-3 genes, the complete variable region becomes DAGVTQSPTHLIKTRGQQVTLRCSPISGHKSVSWYQQVLGQGPQFIFQYYEKEERGRGNFPDRFSARQFPNYSSELNVNALLLGDSALYLCASSFLGTGGGDTQYFGPGTRLTVL.